This TCR beta chain is drawn from a study of early T cells in non-severe SARS-CoV-2 infection. Across the study: Sequenced material consisted of bulk RNA (from unsorted whole blood), and chains were unpaired.

V was shortened by 2 bases and J by 0 bases, with 5 bases between the two germline ends. The germline V gene has CDR1 SGHDT and CDR2 YYEEEE. CDR3 length: 13 residues. General study findings and limits: Anti-spike CD8 responses were favored by VDJdb matching, which missed private and CD4 specificities.

For this clonotype: The antigen is unknown.

In the library, individual cDNA molecules carried attached unique molecular identifiers. TCRdb ran MiXCR on the 5' RACE reads and lists one entry per CDR3 protein. The data hold around 79,000 distinct CDR3 sequences, with roughly 10% observed a single time. This sample comprised whole blood, obtained at baseline. This clonotype was sampled from an adult who was a healthcare worker with PCR-confirmed SARS-CoV-2 infection or an uninfected control (not recorded which). V gene TRBV5-6 combines with J gene TRBJ1-2; D is unclear. CDR3 nucleotides: TGTGCCAGCAGCTTAGGAGCTAACTATGGCTACACCTTC. Residues: CASSLGANYGYTF.